The clone carrying this T cell receptor (beta chain) rates as medium-sized. This sample is drawn from a study of sequential checkpoint blockade in melanoma. The CDR3 totals 15 residues. The assay was immunoSEQ multiplex PCR, and TCRdb's table has in-frame clones only and misses some. The repertoire includes about 29,000 clones, 77% of them detected once, and more than 20% sits in the top ten. Treatment denoted: randomized to nivolumab then ipilimumab (arm A) or the reverse (arm B). DNA-damaging chemotherapy had not been given to any patient beforehand. The genes are TRBV21-1 and TRBJ1-1; the table names TRBD1, a call not compared with the DNA. TRBV21-1 is marked as a pseudogene. This sample comprised CD8+ T cells sorted from blood (inferred from file names), obtained from a patient given nivolumab and ipilimumab in sequence. The receptor was isolated from a human donor with melanoma. DNA of the CDR3: TGTGCCAGCAGCAAAGGGGCCTTTCAGGGCACTGAAGCTTTCTTT. Translation gives CASSKGAFQGTEAFF.